This T cell receptor (beta chain) originates from a study of T cell repertoires in cytomegalovirus infection. Each CDR3 protein gets one entry after TCRdb re-called the reads with MiXCR. The repertoire holds 150,000 to 200,000 distinct CDR3 sequences, about a fifth seen once, with 20% to 30% in the top ten. This clonotype was detected once. Antigen specificity is unknown. V was trimmed by 1 base and J by 2 bases, leaving 12 bases between them. Germline V gene lookup returns CDR1 DFQATT and CDR2 SNEGSKA (reference sequence). The length of the CDR3 is 15 residues. The sequence came from a human donor in good health (CMV status not recorded). Some clones in this sample may be carry-over from other donors' samples. The chain recombines TRBV20-1 with TRBJ2-1, with D hard to call. The input for sequencing was CD8+ T cells from cultured PBMCs, taken from culture after CMV antigen stimulation. DNA for the CDR3: TGCAGTGCTAGAGGCGGCGAACGCACCTACAATGAGCAGTTCTTC. Translating it yields CSARGGERTYNEQFF.